The T cell receptor beta chain described here comes from a study of cytomegalovirus exposure and HLA in healthy donors. As to this clone: Its antigen is unknown.

Whole-study results and caveats: Previous analysis showed most TCR beta V segments were productive about 87% or about 30% of the time.

This PCR relied on a set of 60 Vbeta primers and 13 Jbeta primers. This table comes from immunoSEQ multiplex PCR, and its TCRdb copy is limited to in-frame clones, with some not included. The sample includes 150,000 to 200,000 clones, around 74% seen only once; the top ten take under 1.5%. These donors counted as nominally healthy when sampled, but unrecorded immune exposures were likely. CDR3 length equals 15 residues. CDR1 is LNHDA, CDR2 SQIVND, per germline (reference sequence). V shed 0 bases and J shed 0 bases, with 9 bases lying between them. The sample consisted of PBMCs. This clonotype was obtained from a woman under 40 in good health and CMV-seronegative. The rearrangement uses TRBV19 and TRBJ2-7, with D uncertain. CDR3 protein: CASSIEAGHSYEQYF. The CDR3 DNA reads TGTGCCAGTAGTATAGAGGCAGGCCACTCCTACGAGCAGTACTTC.